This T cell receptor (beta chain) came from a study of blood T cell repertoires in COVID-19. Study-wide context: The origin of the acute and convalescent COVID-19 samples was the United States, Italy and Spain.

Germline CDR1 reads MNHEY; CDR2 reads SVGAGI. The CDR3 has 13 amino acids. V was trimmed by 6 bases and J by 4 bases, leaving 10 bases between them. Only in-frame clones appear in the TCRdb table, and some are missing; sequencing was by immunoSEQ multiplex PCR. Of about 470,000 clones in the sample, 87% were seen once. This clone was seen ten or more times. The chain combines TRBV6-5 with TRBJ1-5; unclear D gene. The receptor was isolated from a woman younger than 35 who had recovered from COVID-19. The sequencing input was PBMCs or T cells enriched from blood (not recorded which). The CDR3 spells CASRRFGNQPQHF. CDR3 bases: TGTGCCAGCAGGCGGTTCGGGAATCAGCCCCAGCATTTT.